This section outlines one T cell receptor beta chain sequence together with its context. Generated by immunoSEQ multiplex PCR, the TCRdb table keeps only in-frame clones and is missing some. Of 40,000 or so clones detected, 90% to 95% appear once; the ten largest clones hold more than 7%. The sample originates from a study of T cell changes during pregnancy in multiple sclerosis. The CDR3 is made up of 17 amino acids. The germline V and J ends were trimmed by 3 bases and 4 bases, with 18 bases remaining between them. Germline values: CDR1 SGHNT, CDR2 YENEEA. V gene TRBV11-3 combines with J gene TRBJ1-4, with D maybe TRBD1 (5 bases). Sequencing used CD8+ T cells from peripheral blood mononuclear cells, obtained before pregnancy. The source of this sequence is a female donor with multiple sclerosis, enrolled in a pregnancy study. CDR3 loop: CASSFSDPGTYNEKLFF. The CDR3 region has the DNA TGTGCCAGCAGCTTTTCTGATCCCGGGACTTATAATGAAAAACTGTTTTTT.